The rows below give T cell receptor beta chains drawn from one sample of a study of T-cell reconstitution after alpha-beta-depleted transplantation in children. From the PCR reads, TCRdb called clonotypes with MiXCR, one entry per CDR3 protein. The table has fewer than 700,000 distinct CDR3 sequences, about an eighth seen once. The source was PBMCs, mostly from graft donor cells, collected 360 days after TCRalphabeta/CD19-depleted stem cell transplant. Every receptor here comes from a male patient younger than 18 who had a stem cell transplant for acute myeloid leukemia, so the T cells may come from the graft donor. CDR3s include the opening cysteine and the closing phenylalanine or tryptophan. D genes are given only for firm matches. A clone size is listed for some rows: how often the clone was seen (once, few, many), or a class if it is expanded.

J gene | V gene | clone size | D gene | CDR3 DNA | CDR3 protein
TRBJ1-2 | TRBV12-3/TRBV12-4 | few | - | TGTGCCAGCAGCGGACGGCACTATGGCTACACCTTC | CASSGRHYGYTF
TRBJ2-1 | TRBV12-3/TRBV12-4 | - | - | TGTGCCAGCAGTCTGTTCGGCTTAGTCAATGAGCAGTTCTTC | CASSLFGLVNEQFF
TRBJ2-1 | TRBV29-1 | - | - | TGCAGCGTTGGGGGTAACCGGGGCTCTCACAATGAGCAGTTCTTC | CSVGGNRGSHNEQFF
TRBJ2-1 | TRBV29-1 | - | - | TGCAGCGTCCCCAAATCGGCGGGACCCTCCTACAATGAGCAGTTCTTC | CSVPKSAGPSYNEQFF
TRBJ2-1 | TRBV10-3 | - | - | TGTGCCATCAGTGAGTCAAGGTTAGCCGTGAACTACAATGAGCAGTTCTTC | CAISESRLAVNYNEQFF
TRBJ2-5 | TRBV11-2 | - | TRBD2 | TGTGCCAGCAGCTTAGATCGGCTAGCGGGAATAATATTAGAGACCCAGTACTTC | CASSLDRLAGIILETQYF
TRBJ2-7 | TRBV12-3/TRBV12-4 | few | - | TGTGCCAGCAGTTTACCCACCGGGATTACCTTATACGAGCAGTACTTC | CASSLPTGITLYEQYF
TRBJ2-7 | TRBV28 | - | TRBD2 | TGTGCCAGCAGGATTGGGACGGGGGGACGGGAGCAGTACTTC | CASRIGTGGREQYF
TRBJ2-2 | TRBV5-6 | few | - | TGTGCCAGCAGCTTGGAGGTGTTCCGCGGGGAGCTGTTTTTT | CASSLEVFRGELFF
TRBJ2-7 | TRBV19 | many | TRBD2 | TGTGCCAGTAGTTCCCAAGTGACGGGAGGAATTAGGAAGCAGTACTTC | CASSSQVTGGIRKQYF
TRBJ2-3 | TRBV28 | - | - | TGTGCCAGCAGTTTATTACGGCGGCTGAGCACAGATACGCAGTATTTT | CASSLLRRLSTDTQYF
TRBJ2-1 | TRBV20-1 | few | TRBD1 | TGCAGTGCTAGAGTTAACAGGGGAGAGAATGAGCAGTTCTTC | CSARVNRGENEQFF
TRBJ2-2 | TRBV28 | many | TRBD1 | TGTGCCAGCAGTCCCCCTGGGACAGCGAACACCGGGGAGCTGTTTTTT | CASSPPGTANTGELFF
TRBJ2-1 | TRBV3-1 | few | - | TGTGCCAGCAGCCACACCACGGCAATTGAGCAGTTCTTC | CASSHTTAIEQFF
TRBJ2-1 | TRBV24-1 | many | TRBD2 | TGTGCCACCAGTGTTTCCTCCGGGACTACTCTCTACAATGAGCAGTTCTTC | CATSVSSGTTLYNEQFF
TRBJ1-4 | TRBV7-9 | few | - | TGTGCCAGCAGCTCCCGTATCGAGTTCGGAAAACTGTTTTTT | CASSSRIEFGKLFF
TRBJ2-3 | TRBV6-2/TRBV6-3 | many | - | TGTGCCAGCAGTTACCGGGACTCGCAGTATTTT | CASSYRDSQYF
TRBJ2-1 | TRBV4-1 | - | - | TGCGCCAGCAGCCGCGTGACGTCGCTACCTTTCCACAATGAGCAGTTCTTC | CASSRVTSLPFHNEQFF
TRBJ1-1 | TRBV24-1 | many | TRBD1 | TGTGCCACCAGTGGGCAGGGGGGCAGAGGTACTGAAGCTTTCTTT | CATSGQGGRGTEAFF
TRBJ2-2 | TRBV20-1 | many | - | TGCAGTGCCGGGGCAATTACCGGGGAGCTGTTTTTT | CSAGAITGELFF